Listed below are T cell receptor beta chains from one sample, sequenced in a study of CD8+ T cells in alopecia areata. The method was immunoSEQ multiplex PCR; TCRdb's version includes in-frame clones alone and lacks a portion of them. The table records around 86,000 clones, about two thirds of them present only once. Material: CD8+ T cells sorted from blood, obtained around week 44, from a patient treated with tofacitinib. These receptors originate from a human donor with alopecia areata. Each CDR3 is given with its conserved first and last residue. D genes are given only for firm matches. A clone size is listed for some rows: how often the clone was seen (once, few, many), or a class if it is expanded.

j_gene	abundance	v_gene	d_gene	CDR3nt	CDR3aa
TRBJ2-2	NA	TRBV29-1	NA	TGCAGCGTTGAGGGCGGCGGGGAGCTGTTTTTT	CSVEGGGELFF
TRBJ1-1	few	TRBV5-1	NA	TGCGCCAGCAGCTTCCCAGGGGTGAACACTGAAGCTTTCTTT	CASSFPGVNTEAFF
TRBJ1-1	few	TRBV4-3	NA	TGCGCCAGCAGCCAGGGCTTTGGGGTGAACACTGAAGCTTTCTTT	CASSQGFGVNTEAFF
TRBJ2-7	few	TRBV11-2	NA	TGTGCCAGCAGCGACGAATATTCCTACGAGCAGTACTTC	CASSDEYSYEQYF
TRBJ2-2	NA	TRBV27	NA	TGTGCCAGCAGTTTGTTGACAGCCGCGGCCGGGGAGCTGTTTTTT	CASSLLTAAAGELFF
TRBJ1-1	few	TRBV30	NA	TGTGCCTGGAGTGTCCAGGGCTTGGCTTTCTTT	CAWSVQGLAFF
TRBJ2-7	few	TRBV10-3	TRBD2	TGTGCCATCAAAGTCGGGTCGTCTAGCGGCGAGCAGTACTTC	CAIKVGSSSGEQYF
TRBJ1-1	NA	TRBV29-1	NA	TGCAGCGTGCACGACGGAGGAAACTTTAACACTGAAGCTTTCTTT	CSVHDGGNFNTEAFF
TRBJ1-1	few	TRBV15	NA	TGTGCCACCAGCAGATCTCTGTCGGGAAACACTGAAGCTTTCTTT	CATSRSLSGNTEAFF
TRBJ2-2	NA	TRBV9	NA	TGTGCCAGCAGCGTAGGGAACACCGGGGAGCTGTTTTTT	CASSVGNTGELFF
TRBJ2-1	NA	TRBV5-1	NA	TGCGCCAGCAGCTTGGCCAGGTTAGGGTTCTCCTACAATGAGCAGTTCTTC	CASSLARLGFSYNEQFF
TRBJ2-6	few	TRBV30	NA	TGTGCCTGCGACATTTCCTCCTCTGGGGCCAACGTCCTGACTTTC	CACDISSSGANVLTF
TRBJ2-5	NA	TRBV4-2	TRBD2	TGTGCCAGCAGCCAAGAGTGGCTAGCGGGGGTGTTCCAAGAGACCCAGTACTTC	CASSQEWLAGVFQETQYF
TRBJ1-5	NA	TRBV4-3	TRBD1	TGCGCCAGCAGCCAAGGGACAGGGGGCTCTCAGCCCCAGCATTTT	CASSQGTGGSQPQHF
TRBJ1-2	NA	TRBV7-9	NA	TGTGCCAGCAGCTTAATGGGCAGGGACACCTTTGCTAACTATGGCTACACCTTC	CASSLMGRDTFANYGYTF
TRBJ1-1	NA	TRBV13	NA	TGTGCCAGCAGCCGGGATCTTATGAACACTGAAGCTTTCTTT	CASSRDLMNTEAFF
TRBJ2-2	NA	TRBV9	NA	TGTGCCAGCAGTCTCGGGGATTCGAACACCGGGGAGCTGTTTTTT	CASSLGDSNTGELFF
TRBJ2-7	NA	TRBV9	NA	TGTGCCAGCAGCGTGAGGGGGGGCATCGACGAGCAGTACTTC	CASSVRGGIDEQYF
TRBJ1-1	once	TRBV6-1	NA	TGTGCCAGCAGTGAAGCGGGGGGAGCGTACACTGAAGCTTTCTTT	CASSEAGGAYTEAFF
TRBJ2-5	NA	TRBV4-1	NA	TGCGCCAGCAGCCCGGGACCGCCGCCCGAGACCCAGTACTTC	CASSPGPPPETQYF
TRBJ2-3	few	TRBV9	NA	TGTGCCAGCAGCGTAGTAGGGACGGTGGCAGATACGCAGTATTTT	CASSVVGTVADTQYF
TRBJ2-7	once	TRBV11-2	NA	TGTGCCAGCAGCTCGGGACCCGATCGGTGGTACTTC	CASSSGPDRWYF
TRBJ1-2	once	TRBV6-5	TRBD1	TGTGCCAGCAGTTCCGAGACAGGGGGTGGCTACACCTTC	CASSSETGGGYTF
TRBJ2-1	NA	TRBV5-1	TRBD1	TGCGCCAGCAGGCCCGGGACAGGGTCTTATGAGCAGTTCTTC	CASRPGTGSYEQFF
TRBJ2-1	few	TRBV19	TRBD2	TGTGCCAGTAGTATAGAACCAACAATGACGGCGGGGGGCACCAACAATGAGCAGTTCTTC	CASSIEPTMTAGGTNNEQFF
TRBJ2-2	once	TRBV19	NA	TGTGCCAGTAGTTTATTCGGTGGAGGCACCGGGGAGCTGTTTTTT	CASSLFGGGTGELFF
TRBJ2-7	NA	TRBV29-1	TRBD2	TGCAGCGTTGCCGGCGGGGGGACCTACGAGCAGTACTTC	CSVAGGGTYEQYF
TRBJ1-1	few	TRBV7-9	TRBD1	TGTGCCAGCAGCGATCCGACCCTGACAGGGAAGACGAACACTGAAGCTTTCTTT	CASSDPTLTGKTNTEAFF
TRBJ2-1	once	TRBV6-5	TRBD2	TGTGCCAGCAGTTACTCCGGACTAGACAATGAGCAGTTCTTC	CASSYSGLDNEQFF
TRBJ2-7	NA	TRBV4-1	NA	TGCGCCAGCAGCCGGACCAGTGGCAACGAGCAGTACTTC	CASSRTSGNEQYF
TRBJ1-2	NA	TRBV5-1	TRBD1	TGCGCCAGCAGCTTGGCACAGGGGGGACCTTATGGCTACACCTTC	CASSLAQGGPYGYTF
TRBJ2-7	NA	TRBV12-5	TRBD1	TGTGCTAGTGTCCCGGGACAGGGGGCTTACGAGCAGTACTTC	CASVPGQGAYEQYF
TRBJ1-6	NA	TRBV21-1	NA	TGTGCCCGAGATAAACAGCGGCCCCTCCACTTT	CARDKQRPLHF
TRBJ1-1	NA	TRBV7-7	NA	TGTGCCAGCAGCGAGACCATCGGAAGTGAAGCTTTCTTT	CASSETIGSEAFF
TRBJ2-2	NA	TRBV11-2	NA	TGTGCCAGCAGCTTTCGGGGGCGCGCGAACACCGGGGAGCTGTTTTTT	CASSFRGRANTGELFF
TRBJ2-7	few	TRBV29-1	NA	TGCAGCGGAAGCGAAGGGTCCCACGAGCAGTACTTC	CSGSEGSHEQYF
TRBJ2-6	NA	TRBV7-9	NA	TGTGCCAGCAGCCCTATTTGGACATTCTCTGGGGCCAACGTCCTGACTTTC	CASSPIWTFSGANVLTF
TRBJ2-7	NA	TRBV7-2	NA	TGTGCCAGCAGCTCCCGGGACAACTCCTACGAGCAGTACTTC	CASSSRDNSYEQYF
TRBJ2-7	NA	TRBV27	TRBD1	TGTGCCAGTTCTCCCGGGGACAGGGGCTACGAGCAGTACTTC	CASSPGDRGYEQYF
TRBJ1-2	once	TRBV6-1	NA	TGTGCCAGTACCGGGACCGCCTCTAAATATGGCTACACCTTC	CASTGTASKYGYTF
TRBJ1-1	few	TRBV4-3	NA	TGCGCCAGCAGCCAAGATCTAAGCGGGTTGAACACTGAAGCTTTCTTT	CASSQDLSGLNTEAFF
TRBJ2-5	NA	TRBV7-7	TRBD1	TGTGCCAGCAGCTTAGGAGGGACAGGGTTGGAGACCCAGTACTTC	CASSLGGTGLETQYF
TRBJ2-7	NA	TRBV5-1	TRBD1	TGCGCCAGCAGGCCGGGACAGGGGCCCTACGAGCAGTACTTC	CASRPGQGPYEQYF
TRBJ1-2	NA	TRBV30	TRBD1	TGTGCCTGGAGTAACAGGGGGCATGGCTACACCTTC	CAWSNRGHGYTF
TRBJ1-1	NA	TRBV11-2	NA	TGTGCCAGCAGCGGGCCTAAACAGGCTTGGGGCACTGAAGCTTTCTTT	CASSGPKQAWGTEAFF
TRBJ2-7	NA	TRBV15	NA	TGTGCCACCAGCAGAGAACCCGGGCAGTTCACATCTGGGTACGAGCAGTACTTC	CATSREPGQFTSGYEQYF
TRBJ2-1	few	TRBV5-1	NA	TGCGCCAGCAGCTTGGTGGTCAGCGAGGGGCAGTTCTTC	CASSLVVSEGQFF
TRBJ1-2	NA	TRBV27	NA	TGTGCCAGCAGTGCGTCTCAATTTCCGCTCTATGGCTACACCTTC	CASSASQFPLYGYTF
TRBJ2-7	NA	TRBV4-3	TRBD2	TGCGCCAGCAGCCAAGACGCTAGCGGGAGCTACGAGCAGTACTTC	CASSQDASGSYEQYF
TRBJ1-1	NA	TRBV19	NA	TGTGCCAGTAGGAATACAGGAAGGAACACTGAAGCTTTCTTT	CASRNTGRNTEAFF
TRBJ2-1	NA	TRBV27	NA	TGTGCCACCAATCCACAGGTCTCCTACAATGAGCAGTTCTTC	CATNPQVSYNEQFF
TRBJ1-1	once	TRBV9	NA	TGTGCCAGCAGCGCCGGGGGGACCGGGAACACTGAAGCTTTCTTT	CASSAGGTGNTEAFF
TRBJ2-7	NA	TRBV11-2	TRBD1	TGTGCCAGCAGCCCAGCGGACAGGGCATTCTACGAGCAGTACTTC	CASSPADRAFYEQYF
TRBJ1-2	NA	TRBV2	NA	TGTGCCAGCAGTGATGGGGGCAGCGAAGACTATGGCTACACCTTC	CASSDGGSEDYGYTF
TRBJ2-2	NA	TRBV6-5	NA	TGTGCCAGCAGTTACTCGAGGGGATCTGGGGAGCTGTTTTTT	CASSYSRGSGELFF
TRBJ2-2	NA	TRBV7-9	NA	TGTGCCAGCAGCTGGACCCCACGTATCGGGACACTGAACACCGGGGAGCTGTTTTTT	CASSWTPRIGTLNTGELFF
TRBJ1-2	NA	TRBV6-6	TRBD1	TGTGCCAGCACTTCTCGGACAGGGAAGAACTATGGCTACACCTTC	CASTSRTGKNYGYTF
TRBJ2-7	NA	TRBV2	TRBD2	TGTGCCAGCAGTGGAAGGACTAGCGGAAGCTACGAGCAGTACTTC	CASSGRTSGSYEQYF
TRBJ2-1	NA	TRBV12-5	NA	TGTGCTAGTGGTTTGAGGTGGGATGAGCAGTTCTTC	CASGLRWDEQFF
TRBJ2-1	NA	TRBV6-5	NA	TGTGCCAGCAGTTACTCGATCGGGGAAAGGTACAATGAGCAGTTCTTC	CASSYSIGERYNEQFF